This T cell receptor beta chain was sequenced for a study of blood T cells in healthy people across ages. V shed 2 bases, J shed 6 bases, and the junction held 7 bases outside the gene matches. From germline, CDR1 is MNHEY and CDR2 SVGAGI. CDR3 size: 15 residues. Study findings and constraints: Per-million-T-cell TCR beta diversity fell roughly linearly with age.

The authors ran a second PCR of 7 to 11 cycles using a sample-barcoded 5' primer and a J-beta primer mix. Tags on each cDNA molecule came from a template-switch adaptor with 12 random nucleotides. TCRdb fed the 5' RACE reads into MiXCR, producing one record per CDR3 protein. The data contain hundreds of thousands of distinct CDR3 sequences, roughly half of them singletons. As concerns this clonotype: Its antigen is unknown.

This TCR derives from a woman at least 80 years old in good health. The rearrangement joins TRBV6-5 to TRBJ2-3, with 8 bases lining up with TRBD1. What was sequenced was blood. The CDR3 here is CASSYGVTGADTQYF. CDR3 in DNA: TGTGCCAGCAGTTACGGAGTGACAGGGGCCGATACGCAGTATTTT.